The entry below gives a single T cell receptor (beta chain) sequence along with its context. Its target antigen remains unknown. No base qualities exist here, and no much larger clone lies one base off it. Genomic DNA was extracted from sorted cells for sequencing of the TCRbeta CDR3 region. TCRbeta CDR3 regions were sequenced using the immunoSEQ Assay. TCRdb took over this immuneACCESS table, retaining in-frame rearrangements with V and J assigned. Such tables are incomplete; in checked studies, under half of the missing clones stem from an unresolved V gene, and the remainder is unexplained. The table for this sample lists around 64,000 clones; 80% of them were counted only once. 1.2% of the sample goes to the ten largest clones. Patients with a history of autoimmune disease or receiving systemic immunosuppression were excluded from the trial. Peripheral blood for TCR sequencing was collected from all dose cohorts at baseline, on cycle 4 day 1, and on cycle 7 day 1. The samples were taken from a phase I, first-in-human, multicenter, open-label dose-escalation trial of ivuxolimab. Adults with locally advanced or metastatic melanoma, renal cell carcinoma, hepatocellular carcinoma or head and neck squamous cell carcinoma were enrolled in the trial. Before TCR sequencing, CD4+ T cells and CD8+ T cells from peripheral blood were sorted into separate populations.

Between the V and J ends, shortened by 1 base and 4 bases respectively, the junction contains 15 bases. According to the germline V gene, CDR1 reads SGHDT and CDR2 reads YYEEEE. The CDR3 holds 16 amino acids from the cysteine to the phenylalanine. Here the CDR3 DNA is all that survives: 48 bases in frame from base 1. This sample stems from a study of OX40 agonist ivuxolimab in advanced cancers. Some background on the complete study: Ivuxolimab, which targeted the costimulatory receptor OX40 (CD134), was an agonistic, fully human IgG2 monoclonal antibody. Of the roughly 52 dose-escalation patients, hepatocellular carcinoma was present in around 20, melanoma in some 15, renal cell carcinoma in 9 and head and neck cancer in 9. In the dose-escalation cohort, over 65% of patients were male, and the mean age was approximately 60 years, with a range of roughly 23 to 85. Peripheral TCRbeta sequencing was intended to test whether TCR sequence diversity was altered and clonal T-cell expansion was caused by ivuxolimab. Prior anti-PD-1, anti-PD-L1 or anti-CTLA-4 therapy was permitted, and checkpoint inhibitors had been received by under 50% of dose-escalation patients. Partial responses were achieved by three dose-escalation patients, of whom one had hepatocellular carcinoma and two had cutaneous melanoma. The paper reports the monotherapy dose-escalation portion (N of about 50 patients) of the phase I ivuxolimab trial. Intravenous ivuxolimab was administered to patients every 2 weeks at six dose levels: 0.01, 0.1, 0.3, 1.5, 3 and 10 mg/kg.

Findings and caveats that apply to the study as a whole: On average, CD8+ T cells showed more expanded clones than CD4+ T cells after ivuxolimab. Low levels of normalized T-cell clonal expansion were also seen in some patients who did not respond. The antigen specificity of the clonally expanded peripheral T cells was not determined. Clonal expansion of both CD4+ and CD8+ blood T cells was observed from baseline to week 6 at doses 0.1 to 3.0 mg/kg. In partial responders in the 0.1-3.0 mg/kg groups, normalized peripheral clonal expansion was found to be among the lowest, especially among CD8+ T cells.

This clonotype originated in an adult with an advanced solid tumor such as melanoma, head and neck, liver or kidney cancer. This chain joins TRBV5-6 to TRBJ1-5; D gene: possibly TRBD1, on 5 matching bases. The starting material was CD4+ or CD8+ T cells sorted from blood, obtained in a trial of the OX40 agonist ivuxolimab. The CDR3 protein is CASSLLRAGGNQPQHF. The nucleotide sequence reads TGTGCCAGCAGCTTGCTGAGGGCCGGGGGGAATCAGCCCCAGCATTTT.